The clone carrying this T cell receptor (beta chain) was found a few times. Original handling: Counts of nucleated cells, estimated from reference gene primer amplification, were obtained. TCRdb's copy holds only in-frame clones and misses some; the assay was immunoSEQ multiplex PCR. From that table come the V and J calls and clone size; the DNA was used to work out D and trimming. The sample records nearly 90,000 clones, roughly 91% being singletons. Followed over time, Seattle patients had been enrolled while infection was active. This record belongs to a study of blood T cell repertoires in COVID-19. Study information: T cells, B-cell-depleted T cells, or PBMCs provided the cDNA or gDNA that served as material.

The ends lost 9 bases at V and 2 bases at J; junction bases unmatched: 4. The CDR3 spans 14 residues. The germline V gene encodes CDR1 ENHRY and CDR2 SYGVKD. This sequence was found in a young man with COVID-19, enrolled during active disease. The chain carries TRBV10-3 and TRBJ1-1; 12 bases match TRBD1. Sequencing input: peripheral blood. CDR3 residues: CAIGTGGFNTEAFF. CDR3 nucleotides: TGTGCCATTGGGACAGGGGGCTTTAACACTGAAGCTTTCTTT.